This note documents a single T cell receptor (beta chain) sequence. Clones were read by immunoSEQ multiplex PCR, and TCRdb kept only the in-frame ones, dropping some. This table has tens of thousands of clones, about nine tenths appearing once. The data originate from a study of T cell responses to AZD1222 COVID-19 vaccine. The CDR3 has 13 amino acids. Germline values: CDR1 SEHNR, CDR2 FQNEAQ (reference sequence). V was clipped by 0 bases and J by 4 bases, with 6 bases between them. The chain couples TRBV7-9 to TRBJ1-2; D remains unclear. The sample here was peripheral blood, taken on day 0 of AZD1222 vaccination. The clonotype comes from an adult in good health. CDR3 sequence: CASSLAAVYGYTF. The CDR3 DNA follows: TGTGCCAGCAGCTTAGCGGCGGTCTATGGCTACACCTTC.